These T cell receptor beta chains were read from a single sample in a study of identical twins. MiXCR, applied by TCRdb to the 5' RACE reads, yields one record per CDR3 protein. Among roughly 350,000 distinct CDR3 sequences listed, roughly 9% were seen once. The sample taken for sequencing was naive T cells sorted from blood. The receptors stem from a woman in her forties or fifties in good health. The CDR3 runs from the conserved cysteine through the conserved F or W. The D gene is left open where the match is weak. Rows give clone size only sometimes, using once, few, many, or a class for an expanded clone.

v_gene	d_gene	j_gene	abundance	CDR3nt	CDR3aa
TRBV29-1	.	TRBJ2-1	few	TGCAGCGCCGCTCACAGGGACAATGAGCAGTTCTTC	CSAAHRDNEQFF
TRBV5-1	.	TRBJ1-1	.	TGCGCCAGCAGCCTCCAGGGGCTAAGGATGAACACTGAAGCTTTCTTT	CASSLQGLRMNTEAFF
TRBV7-3	TRBD2	TRBJ2-1	once	TGTGCCAGCAGCTTAATTAGGACTAGCGGGACCAATGAGCAGTTCTTC	CASSLIRTSGTNEQFF
TRBV3-1	TRBD2	TRBJ2-1	.	TGTGCCAGCAGCCACTGGCGGGAGGGAGGAGATGAGCAGTTCTTC	CASSHWREGGDEQFF
TRBV20-1	TRBD1	TRBJ1-5	many	TGCAGTGCTTACAGGACAGGGGCCAATCAGCCCCAGCATTTT	CSAYRTGANQPQHF
TRBV14	TRBD1	TRBJ1-2	.	TGTGCCAGCAGCCAAAGGACAGGGGAGGCCCGGCAAGGCTACACCTTC	CASSQRTGEARQGYTF
TRBV5-1	.	TRBJ2-3	few	TGCGCCAGCAGCTTGAGCACTCAACCCACAGATACGCAGTATTTT	CASSLSTQPTDTQYF
TRBV14	.	TRBJ2-2	few	TGTGCCAGCAGCAATCAGGGCGGTCGACGAGAGGTAGTCACCGGGGAGCTGTTTTTT	CASSNQGGRREVVTGELFF
TRBV27	.	TRBJ1-5	.	TGTGCCAGCAGTTTATGGGAGGGGTCCAAAGTCGGGCCCCAGCATTTT	CASSLWEGSKVGPQHF
TRBV5-1	.	TRBJ2-7	.	TGCGCCAGCAGCTTAGGGACTCTCAGCGAGCAGTACTTC	CASSLGTLSEQYF
TRBV20-1	TRBD2	TRBJ2-4	many	TGCAGTGCTAGAGATGTAGGGAGCGGGAGGTCAGGGTCCAAAAACATTCAGTACTTC	CSARDVGSGRSGSKNIQYF
TRBV5-1	.	TRBJ1-3	few	TGCGCCAGCAGCCCGACGGCCTCTGGAAACACCATATATTTT	CASSPTASGNTIYF
TRBV5-1	.	TRBJ2-2	few	TGCGCCAGCAGCTCTGCCGCGATGCCGAACACCGGGGAGCTGTTTTTT	CASSSAAMPNTGELFF
TRBV5-1	TRBD1	TRBJ2-1	many	TGCGCCAGCAGACAAATACAGGGGAATGAGCAGTTCTTC	CASRQIQGNEQFF
TRBV7-8	.	TRBJ2-7	.	TGTGCCAGCAGCCCAAACACCGCCTACGAGCAGTACTTC	CASSPNTAYEQYF
TRBV19	.	TRBJ1-5	.	TGTGCCAGTAGTGAGCGGGGAGGAGAGGCCCAGCATTTT	CASSERGGEAQHF
TRBV28	TRBD2	TRBJ2-3	few	TGTGCCAGCCGCCCGGCGAGCGGGAGGGTAAATACGCAGTATTTT	CASRPASGRVNTQYF
TRBV18	TRBD2	TRBJ2-1	.	TGTGCCAGCTCACCGGGACTAGTAGGTGAGCAGTTCTTC	CASSPGLVGEQFF
TRBV7-2	TRBD2	TRBJ2-1	many	TGTGCCAGCAGCTTTAGCGGGGCTAGCTACAATGAGCAGTTCTTC	CASSFSGASYNEQFF
TRBV30	TRBD1	TRBJ2-3	.	TGTGCCTGGAGTGTACTCGGGACAGGGGCAGATACGCAGTATTTT	CAWSVLGTGADTQYF
TRBV5-1	TRBD1	TRBJ2-1	many	TGCGCCAGCAGCTTGACAGGGGGCCATTACAATGAGCAGTTCTTC	CASSLTGGHYNEQFF
TRBV16	.	TRBJ2-7	few	TGTGCCAGCAGCCAATATACGGGTTGGGAGCAGTACTTC	CASSQYTGWEQYF
TRBV2	.	TRBJ2-7	.	TGTGCCAGTCTCCGGGACACCTCCTACGAGCAGTACTTC	CASLRDTSYEQYF
TRBV20-1	.	TRBJ2-3	.	TGCAGTGCTAGCCCGACAGTTAGTACAGATACGCAGTATTTT	CSASPTVSTDTQYF
TRBV9	.	TRBJ2-6	few	TGTGCCAGCAGCGTAGAGCTAAGACGGAACTCTGGGGCCAACGTCCTGACTTTC	CASSVELRRNSGANVLTF
TRBV5-5	.	TRBJ2-6	few	TGTGCCAGCAGCCCTAGGGGGGCCCCAGGGGGGGCCAACGTCCTGACTTTC	CASSPRGAPGGANVLTF
TRBV5-1	TRBD1	TRBJ1-1	few	TGCGCCAGCAGCTTGGGGGGACAGGGGGCGGACACTGAAGCTTTCTTT	CASSLGGQGADTEAFF
TRBV12-3/TRBV12-4	.	TRBJ1-5	.	TGTGCCAGCAGTTCGGGCTTCGTTGGTCAGCCCCAGCATTTT	CASSSGFVGQPQHF
TRBV10-2	.	TRBJ2-1	.	TGCGCCAGCCTCCCAGAGCGCCCCTACAATGAGCAGTTCTTC	CASLPERPYNEQFF
TRBV5-1	TRBD1	TRBJ1-1	few	TGCGCCAGCAGCTCGAACCTCGGACAGGGGGCTGAAGCTTTCTTT	CASSSNLGQGAEAFF
TRBV7-9	.	TRBJ2-1	few	TGTGCCAGCAGCTTTACCCCTCCCCGGCACAATGAGCAGTTCTTC	CASSFTPPRHNEQFF
TRBV6-2/TRBV6-3	.	TRBJ2-1	many	TGTGCCAGCAAAGGGGGAGTCGGAGATGAGCAGTTCTTC	CASKGGVGDEQFF